This T cell receptor (beta chain) was sequenced during a study of vaccination effects on CD4 cells after COVID-19. Details on this clone: No antigen is known for it.

V was trimmed by 5 bases and J by 11 bases, leaving 21 bases between them. The CDR3 has 14 amino acids. The germline CDR1 and CDR2 sequences are MDHEN and SYDVKM. Libraries were prepared by immunoSEQ multiplex PCR; TCRdb keeps only in-frame clonotypes and omits some of them. The sample records about 79,000 clones, around 76% being singletons. Before sequencing took place, the ViraFEST assay used viral peptide pools to expand antigen-specific CD4+ T cells. Scientists isolated CD4+ T cells after a roughly 9-day culture period ended. Testing of the vaccine recipients showed negative nucleocapsid antibodies and no prior SARS-CoV-2 infection. Study-level findings and limits: Few convalescent patients and no early post-infection timepoints were included in the study.

The sequencing here drew on CD4+ T cells from PBMCs cultured with HCoV-229E spike peptides, taken before COVID-19 vaccination. The V call is TRBV28, the J call TRBJ1-1; D is unresolved. This TCR was recovered from a human donor who received a COVID-19 vaccine. CDR3 amino acids: CASSPRRRIESAFF. CDR3 DNA: TGTGCCAGCAGTCCCCGGCGGAGGATCGAATCGGCTTTCTTT.